Each of the 25 T cell receptor beta chains below was sequenced from the same sample in a study of technical replicates of blood from several donors. TCRdb's table, derived via immunoSEQ multiplex PCR, lists solely in-frame clones and lacks some. The profile covers tens of thousands of clones, with around 94% appearing a single time and 0.25% taken by the ten largest. The sequenced material came from T cells isolated from PBMCs. These receptors were obtained from a human donor in good health.

The genes are TRBV6-5 and TRBJ1-2; a weak D match, TRBD1 (5 bases). The germline V gene has CDR1 MNHEY and CDR2 SVGAGI. CDR3 length equals 12 residues. Trimming removed 11 bases from V and 2 bases from J, with 12 bases in between. The CDR3 DNA is TGTGCCGGCCGAGACAGAAACTATGGCTACACCTTC. Encoded protein: CAGRDRNYGYTF.

This rearrangement joins TRBV15 to TRBJ1-1; D might be TRBD1 (5 bases). The CDR3 has 15 residues. V lost 0 bases and J 4 bases, leaving 12 bases between the germline ends. CDR1 LNHNV and CDR2 YYDKDF come from the germline V gene (reference sequence). DNA of the CDR3: TGTGCCACCAGCAGAGACGGACAAGAGCGCACTGAAGCTTTCTTT. Encoded protein: CATSRDGQERTEAFF.

The V and J genes are TRBV7-8 and TRBJ1-5, with a tentative D call TRBD1 (5 bases). Between the trimmed V and J ends, which lost 4 bases and 6 bases, there was a span of 10 bases. CDR1 and CDR2 (germline): SGHVS, FQNEAQ. The CDR3 loop spans 13 amino acids. The CDR3 DNA sequence: TGTGCCAGCAGCTCCAGGGTGAGTCAGCCCCAGCATTTT. Its translation is CASSSRVSQPQHF.

The CDR3 is CASSEGRGRGLHEQYF. CDR3 nucleotide sequence: TGTGCCAGCAGTGAAGGTCGCGGGAGAGGCTTGCACGAGCAGTACTTC. The chain carries TRBV2 and TRBJ2-7; 7 nucleotides line up with TRBD2. The V gene end was trimmed by 1 base and the J gene end by 5 bases; junction bases not matched to a gene: 11. The germline gives CDR1 SNHLY, CDR2 FYNNEI. The length of the CDR3 is 16 residues.

The V and J genes are TRBV13 and TRBJ2-1; 12 bases are a match to TRBD2. The trim removed 1 base at V and 9 bases at J, leaving 7 bases unmatched. Per the germline V gene, CDR1 is PRHDT and CDR2 is FYEKMQ (reference sequence). This CDR3 region has 16 residues. CDR3 region: CASSLVRLAGGGEQFF. The CDR3 DNA reads as TGTGCCAGCAGCTTAGTGCGCCTAGCGGGGGGGGGTGAGCAGTTCTTC.

The chain uses TRBV18 and TRBJ2-7; the D gene is possibly TRBD2 (5 bases). The CDR3 has 15 residues. V was clipped by 1 base and J by 6 bases, with 16 bases between them. Germline lookup yields CDR1 KGHSH and CDR2 LQKENI. Written as DNA, the CDR3 is TGTGCCAGCTCACCACGGGCCGGGGAAGAGGCCGAGCAGTACTTC. This encodes CASSPRAGEEAEQYF.

This clone has only one observation. The chain employs TRBV9 and TRBJ2-7; D remains unclear. The V end was cut by 6 bases, the J end by 0 bases, with 4 bases between. This CDR3 has 11 residues. CDR1 is SGDLS and CDR2 is YYNGEE in the germline V gene. This chain's CDR3 is CASTLSYEQYF. For the CDR3, the DNA is TGTGCCAGCACCCTCTCCTACGAGCAGTACTTC.

This clone was seen once. The chain uses TRBV5-5 and TRBJ1-2; perhaps TRBD1 as D (5 bases). Germline V gives CDR1 SGHKS, CDR2 YYEKEE (reference sequence). The CDR3 extends over 16 amino acids. V was trimmed by 4 bases and J by 3 bases, leaving 19 bases between them. The CDR3 region has the DNA TGTGCCAGCAGCAGATACAGGCTGAGTTCCGACTATGGCTACACCTTC. This translates into CASSRYRLSSDYGYTF.

This clone was seen a single time. V and J are TRBV7-8 and TRBJ1-1; D uncertain. This CDR3 spans 14 amino acids. The germline V and J ends were trimmed by 2 bases and 4 bases, with 11 bases remaining between them. Germline CDR1 is SGHVS and CDR2 is FQNEAQ. The CDR3 coding sequence is TGTGCCAGCAGCTTAATCCCAGAGGTCACTGAAGCTTTCTTT. Amino acids: CASSLIPEVTEAFF. The complete variable domain, with remaining parts taken from reference TRBV7-8 and TRBJ1-1, reads GAGVSQSPRYKVAKRGQDVALRCDPISGHVSLFWYQQALGQGPEFLTYFQNEAQLDKSGLPSDRFFAERPEGSVSTLKIQRTQQEDSAVYLCASSLIPEVTEAFFGQGTRLTVV.

This rearrangement joins TRBV28 to TRBJ2-5, with 11 nucleotides matching TRBD2. Germline CDR1 reads MDHEN; CDR2 reads SYDVKM. V shed 2 bases, J shed 2 bases, and the junction held 7 bases outside the gene matches. The CDR3 sequence is 17 residues long. The CDR3: CASSLGHGTSGQETQYF. CDR3 bases: TGTGCCAGCAGTTTAGGACACGGGACTAGCGGACAAGAGACCCAGTACTTC.

This clone was recorded once. The chain recombines TRBV5-6 with TRBJ2-1, with 8 nucleotides matching TRBD1. V dropped 4 bases and J dropped 0; count of bases not matched to a gene: 9. The CDR3 loop spans 17 amino acids. CDR1 is SGHDT and CDR2 is YYEEEE in the germline V gene. CDR3 nucleotides: TGTGCCAGCAGCCCAGGACAGGGCCGCCTCTCCTACAATGAGCAGTTCTTC. Protein: CASSPGQGRLSYNEQFF.

This clone was recorded only once. CDR3 coding DNA: TGTGCCAGCAGTCTCTTCGACAGGGGCTATGGCTACACCTTC. This gives the protein CASSLFDRGYGYTF. The J gene is TRBJ1-2, the V gene TRBV28; the match to TRBD1 covers 8 bases. Looked up from germline, CDR1 is MDHEN and CDR2 is SYDVKM. This CDR3 contains 14 residues. V gave up 5 bases and J gave up 4 bases; unmatched junction bases: 6.

Note on this clone: Relative to the germline gene, one junction end is altered; a read error may explain this. The chain joins TRBV27 to TRBJ2-3, with 8 bases lining up with TRBD2. The CDR3 sequence is 16 residues long. Germline CDR1 MNHEY, CDR2 SMNVEV (reference sequence). CDR3 sequence (DNA): TGTGCCAGCAGTGTATCGGGAGGGGGTTGGGCAGATACGCAGTATTTT. Protein product: CASSVSGGGWADTQYF.

The chain recombines TRBV19 with TRBJ1-1; tentatively, D is TRBD1 (6 bases). Germline V gene sequence: CDR1 LNHDA, CDR2 SQIVND (reference sequence). The CDR3 extends over 15 amino acids. The germline V and J ends were trimmed by 5 bases and 1 base, with 14 bases remaining between them. As DNA, the CDR3 is TGTGCCAGTAGTGAAAGGACAGCGAGGAACACTGAAGCTTTCTTT. Protein product: CASSERTARNTEAFF.

This rearrangement joins TRBV6-1 to TRBJ1-1; unclear D gene. The CDR3 sequence is 16 residues long. V was trimmed by 1 base and J by 0 bases, leaving 12 bases between them. CDR1 and CDR2 from the germline V gene are MNHNS and SASEGT. In nucleotides, the CDR3 is TGTGCCAGCAGTGAAGAAGGGTGGACTCTGAACACTGAAGCTTTCTTT. Translating it yields CASSEEGWTLNTEAFF.

The chain employs TRBV5-8 and TRBJ2-1; 7 nucleotides align to TRBD1. V shed 2 bases and J 0 bases; nucleotides not matched to a gene: 8. Germline loops: CDR1 SGHTS, CDR2 YDEGEE. The CDR3 is 17 residues long. CDR3 in DNA: TGTGCCAGCAGCTTTAATACAGGGGAAAGCTCCTACAATGAGCAGTTCTTC. This encodes CASSFNTGESSYNEQFF. The whole variable domain, remainder taken from reference TRBV5-8 and TRBJ2-1, is EAGVTQSPTHLIKTRGQQATLRCSPISGHTSVYWYQQALGLGLQFLLWYDEGEERNRGNFPPRFSGRQFPNYSSELNVNALELEDSALYLCASSFNTGESSYNEQFFGPGTRLTVL.

The genes are TRBV28 and TRBJ1-2, with TRBD1 matching 7 bases. The CDR3 covers 14 residues. The germline CDR1 and CDR2 sequences are MDHEN and SYDVKM. The trim removed 5 bases at V and 11 bases at J, leaving 14 bases unmatched. The CDR3 loop reads CASSPQGQLSGYTF. CDR3 DNA: TGTGCCAGCAGTCCCCAGGGACAGTTGAGCGGGTACACCTTC.

The V gene is TRBV11-1, the J gene TRBJ2-7, with 9 bases lining up with TRBD1. V shed 5 bases, J shed 1 base, and the junction held 6 bases outside the gene matches. This CDR3 comprises 15 residues. The V gene's germline CDR1 is SGHAT and CDR2 FQDESV (reference sequence). The CDR3 protein is CASSAQQGASYEQYF. The CDR3 region has the DNA TGTGCCAGCAGCGCCCAACAGGGGGCTTCCTACGAGCAGTACTTC. Filled out from reference TRBV11-1 and TRBJ2-7, the complete variable domain reads EAEVAQSPRYKITEKSQAVAFWCDPISGHATLYWYRQILGQGPELLVQFQDESVVDDSQLPKDRFSAERLKGVDSTLKIQPAELGDSAMYLCASSAQQGASYEQYFGPGTRLTVT.

This chain uses TRBV28 with TRBJ2-2; TRBD1 agrees at 7 bases. The CDR3 covers 15 residues. The germline gives CDR1 MDHEN, CDR2 SYDVKM. V lost 4 bases, J lost 3 bases, and 5 bases stayed unmatched. CDR3 sequence reads: CASSSRDRHTGELFF. Here the CDR3 DNA reads TGTGCCAGCAGTTCCCGGGACAGACACACCGGGGAGCTGTTTTTT.

The DNA of the CDR3 is TGTGCTAGCTCCCAGGGGGGAGGCACTGAAGCTTTCTTT. It translates to CASSQGGGTEAFF. The V and J genes are TRBV12-5 and TRBJ1-1; 7 bases map to TRBD1. Germline V gives CDR1 LGHNT, CDR2 FRNRAP. The V gene end was trimmed by 9 bases and the J gene end by 4 bases; junction bases not matched to a gene: 8. The CDR3 has 13 residues.

The rearrangement links TRBV5-3 to TRBJ2-7; D is possibly TRBD1 (6 bases). TRBV5-3 is reported as an ORF; its role is uncertain. The CDR3 covers 12 residues. The germline V and J ends were trimmed by 4 bases and 10 bases, with 15 bases remaining between them. The CDR3 DNA reads TGTGCCAGAAGCCCCACCCAGACAGGTCAGTACTTC. Its protein is CARSPTQTGQYF.

V and J are TRBV9 and TRBJ2-7, with 8 positions matching TRBD1. CDR3 length equals 15 residues. V shed 3 bases, J shed 4 bases, and the junction held 9 bases outside the gene matches. Germline CDR1 SGDLS, CDR2 YYNGEE. As DNA, the CDR3 is TGTGCCAGCAGCGATGGGACAGGAGGGAATTACGAGCAGTACTTC. Its translation is CASSDGTGGNYEQYF.

This clone was picked up one time. This rearrangement joins TRBV5-1 to TRBJ1-2; 8 bases align to TRBD1. Germline V gene lookup returns CDR1 SGHRS and CDR2 YFSETQ. Trimming took 0 bases from V and 3 from J; bases not matched to a gene: 13. The length of the CDR3 is 18 residues. The CDR3 DNA reads as TGCGCCAGCAGCTTGGCCCCTGTTAGACAGGGGACGGACTATGGCTACACCTTC. This gives the protein CASSLAPVRQGTDYGYTF.

The genes are TRBV11-2 and TRBJ2-3; a possible D gene is TRBD1 (5 bases). In germline, CDR1 is SGHAT, CDR2 FQNNGV. Deletions cut 2 bases from V and 2 bases from J, with 11 bases between. The CDR3 covers 15 residues. The CDR3: CASSLIRGSTDTQYF. DNA of the CDR3: TGTGCCAGCAGCTTAATAAGGGGATCCACAGATACGCAGTATTTT.

Only one count was recorded for this clone. The rearrangement uses TRBV6-1 and TRBJ1-2; a possible D gene is TRBD1 (6 bases). The CDR3 has 13 amino acids. Germline V gene data show CDR1 as MNHNS and CDR2 as SASEGT. V gave up 1 base and J gave up 7 bases, with 10 bases separating them. The CDR3 loop reads CASSEGGGSGYTF. CDR3 sequence (DNA): TGTGCCAGCAGTGAAGGGGGGGGCTCTGGCTACACCTTC.